This T cell receptor (beta chain) was recovered during a study of blood T cells in healthy people across ages. As regards this clonotype: The target antigen is unknown.

Germline CDR1 and CDR2: ENHRY and SYGVKD. The trim removed 11 bases at V and 6 bases at J, leaving 7 bases unmatched. The CDR3 sequence is 13 residues long. Whole-study results and caveats: Diversity figures derived from one million T cells were judged to underestimate the true value.

A second 7 to 11 cycle PCR used barcoded and J-beta primers. Every cDNA molecule carried a tag from a template-switch adaptor bearing 12 random nucleotides. TCRdb passed the 5' RACE reads through MiXCR, listing each CDR3 protein once. The top ten hold 23% of the sample, which has 1.8 million or so distinct CDR3 sequences, around 40% seen once. The extraction recovered at least 6 micrograms of total RNA per sample. Sequenced sample: blood. The J gene is TRBJ1-1, the V gene TRBV10-3; 12 nucleotides line up with TRBD1. This receptor was obtained from a human donor in good health. For the CDR3, the DNA is TGTGCCGCCTGGGGACAGGGGGCGGCTGAAGCTTTCTTT. Protein: CAAWGQGAAEAFF.